This record looks at one T cell receptor (beta chain) sequence and its context. These data originate in a study of blood T cell repertoires in COVID-19. Background on the study: The United States, Italy and Spain were the sources of the acute and convalescent COVID-19 samples. Nucleic acid was either cDNA or gDNA, and it came from T cells, B-cell-depleted T cells, or PBMCs.

Original analysis: Nucleated cell counts were estimated from reference gene primer amplification. Only in-frame clones appear in the TCRdb table, and some are missing; sequencing was by immunoSEQ multiplex PCR. That table furnishes V, J and clone size, whereas the DNA furnished D and trimming. The sample contains 200,000 to 250,000 clones, approximately 84% of which appear only once. The V and J ends lost 0 bases and 2 bases, in that order; junction bases with no gene match: 2. Germline CDR1 reads SEHNR; CDR2 reads FQNEAQ (reference sequence). The CDR3 is 16 amino acids. Material for sequencing was peripheral blood. The chain carries TRBV7-9 and TRBJ2-2; TRBD1 matches 8 bases. This receptor was obtained from a woman in her twenties or thirties who had recovered from COVID-19. This CDR3 is CASSLAQGANTGELFF. The CDR3 DNA follows: TGTGCCAGCAGCTTAGCGCAGGGGGCTAACACCGGGGAGCTGTTTTTT. Based on the CDR3 plus reference TRBV7-9 and TRBJ2-2, the full variable domain is DTGVSQNPRHKITKRGQNVTFRCDPISEHNRLYWYRQTLGQGPEFLTYFQNEAQLEKSRLLSDRFSAERPKGSFSTLEIQRTEQGDSAMYLCASSLAQGANTGELFFGEGSRLTVL.